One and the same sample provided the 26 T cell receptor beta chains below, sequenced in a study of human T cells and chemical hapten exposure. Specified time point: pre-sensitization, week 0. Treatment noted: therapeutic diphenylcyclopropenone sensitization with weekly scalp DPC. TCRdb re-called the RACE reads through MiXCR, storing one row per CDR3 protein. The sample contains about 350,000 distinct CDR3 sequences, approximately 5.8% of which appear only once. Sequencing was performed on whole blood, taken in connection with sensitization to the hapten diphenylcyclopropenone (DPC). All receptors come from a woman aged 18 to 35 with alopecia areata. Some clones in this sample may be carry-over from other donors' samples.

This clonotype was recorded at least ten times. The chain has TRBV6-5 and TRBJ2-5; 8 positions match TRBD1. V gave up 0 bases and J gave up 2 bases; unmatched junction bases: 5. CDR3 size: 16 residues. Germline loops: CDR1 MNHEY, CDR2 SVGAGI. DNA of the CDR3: TGTGCCAGCAGTTACTCGACAGGGGCTGGGCAAGAGACCCAGTACTTC. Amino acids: CASSYSTGAGQETQYF.

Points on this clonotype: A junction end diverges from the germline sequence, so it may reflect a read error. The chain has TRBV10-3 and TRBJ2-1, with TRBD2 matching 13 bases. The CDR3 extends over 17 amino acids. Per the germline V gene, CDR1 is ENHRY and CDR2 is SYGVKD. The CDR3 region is CAISGAGLAGLYNELFF. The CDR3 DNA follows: TGTGCCATCAGTGGCGCGGGACTAGCGGGGCTATACAATGAGCTGTTCTTC.

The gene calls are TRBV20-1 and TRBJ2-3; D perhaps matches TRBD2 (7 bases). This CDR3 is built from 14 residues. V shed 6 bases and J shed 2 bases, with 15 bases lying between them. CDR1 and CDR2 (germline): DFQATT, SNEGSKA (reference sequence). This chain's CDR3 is CSAVGGAVTDTQYF. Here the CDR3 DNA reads TGCAGTGCCGTAGGGGGGGCAGTCACAGATACGCAGTATTTT.

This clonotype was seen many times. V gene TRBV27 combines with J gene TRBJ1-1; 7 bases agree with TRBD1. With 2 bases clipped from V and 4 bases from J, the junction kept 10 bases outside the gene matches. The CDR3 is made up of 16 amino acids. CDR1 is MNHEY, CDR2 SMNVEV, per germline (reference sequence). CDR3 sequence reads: CASSLGRGLGSTEAFF. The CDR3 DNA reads TGTGCCAGCAGTTTAGGGAGGGGGCTAGGGAGCACTGAAGCTTTCTTT.

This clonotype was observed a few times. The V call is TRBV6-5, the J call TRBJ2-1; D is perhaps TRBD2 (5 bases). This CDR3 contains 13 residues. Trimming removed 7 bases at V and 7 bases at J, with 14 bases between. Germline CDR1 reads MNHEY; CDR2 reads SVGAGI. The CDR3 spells CASNSGELNEQFF. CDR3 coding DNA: TGTGCCAGCAACTCTGGGGAGTTGAATGAGCAGTTCTTC.

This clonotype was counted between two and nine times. CDR3 nucleotides: TGTGCCAGCAGCGAGGGGGTGAGGACAGATACGCAGTATTTT. As protein: CASSEGVRTDTQYF. V and J are TRBV9 and TRBJ2-3, with D possibly matching TRBD1 (6 bases). Trimming removed 3 bases at V and 3 bases at J, with 11 bases between. The CDR3 consists of 14 residues. Germline CDR1 is SGDLS and CDR2 is YYNGEE.

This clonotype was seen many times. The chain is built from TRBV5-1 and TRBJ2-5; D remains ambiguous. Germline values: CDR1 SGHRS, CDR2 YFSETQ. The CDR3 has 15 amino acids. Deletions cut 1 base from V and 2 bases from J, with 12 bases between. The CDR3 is CASSLLGQTQETQYF. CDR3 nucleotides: TGCGCCAGCAGCTTGCTCGGCCAGACACAAGAGACCCAGTACTTC.

The CDR3 nucleotides read TGCGCCAGCAGCTTGCGTGCCAGCCGGCAAGAGACCCAGTACTTC. Its translation is CASSLRASRQETQYF. This chain links TRBV5-1 with TRBJ2-5; the D is unclear. The V end lost 1 base, the J end lost 2 bases, and 12 bases lay between the germline ends. Germline V lookup: CDR1 SGHRS, CDR2 YFSETQ. This CDR3 has 15 residues.

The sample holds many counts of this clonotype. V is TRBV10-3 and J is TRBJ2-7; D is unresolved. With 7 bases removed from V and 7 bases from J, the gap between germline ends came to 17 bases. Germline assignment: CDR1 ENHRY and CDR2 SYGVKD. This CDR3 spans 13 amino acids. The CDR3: CAIMQDTAGEQYF. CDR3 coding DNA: TGTGCCATCATGCAGGATACTGCAGGTGAGCAGTACTTC.

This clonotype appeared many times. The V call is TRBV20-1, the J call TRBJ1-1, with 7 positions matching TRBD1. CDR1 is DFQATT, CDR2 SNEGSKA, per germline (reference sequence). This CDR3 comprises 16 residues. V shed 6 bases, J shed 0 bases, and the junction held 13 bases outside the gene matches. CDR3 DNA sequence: TGCAGTGCCCTAGGGGGCAGGGGTCGGGTGAACACTGAAGCTTTCTTT. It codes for CSALGGRGRVNTEAFF.

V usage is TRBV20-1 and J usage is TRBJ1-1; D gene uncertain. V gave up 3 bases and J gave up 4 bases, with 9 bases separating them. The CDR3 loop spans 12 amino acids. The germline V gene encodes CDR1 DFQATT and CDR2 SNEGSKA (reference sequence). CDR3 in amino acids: CSARLPGTEAFF. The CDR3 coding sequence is TGCAGTGCTAGGCTCCCGGGCACTGAAGCTTTCTTT.

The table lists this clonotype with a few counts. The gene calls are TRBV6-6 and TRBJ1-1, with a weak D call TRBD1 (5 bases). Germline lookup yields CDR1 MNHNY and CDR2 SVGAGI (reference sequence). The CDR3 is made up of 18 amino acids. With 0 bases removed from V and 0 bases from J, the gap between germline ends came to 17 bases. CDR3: CASSYSAGGITMNTEAFF. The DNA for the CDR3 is TGTGCCAGCAGTTACTCAGCGGGGGGTATCACGATGAACACTGAAGCTTTCTTT.

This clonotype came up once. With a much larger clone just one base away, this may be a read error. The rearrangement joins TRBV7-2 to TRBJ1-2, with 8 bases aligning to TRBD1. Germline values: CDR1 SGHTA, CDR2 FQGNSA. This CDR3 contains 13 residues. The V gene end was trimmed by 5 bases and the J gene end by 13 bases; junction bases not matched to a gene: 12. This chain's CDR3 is CASSLGDRLPSTF. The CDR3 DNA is TGTGCCAGCAGCCTAGGGGACAGGCTGCCATCCACCTTC.

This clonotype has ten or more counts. The CDR3 sequence is CASSWTSGGYNEQFF. The CDR3 DNA reads TGTGCCAGCAGCTGGACTAGCGGGGGGTACAATGAGCAGTTCTTC. V and J are TRBV7-3 and TRBJ2-1; TRBD2 agrees at 14 bases. CDR1 and CDR2 (germline): SGHTA, FQGTGA. The CDR3 spans 15 residues. V gave up 4 bases and J gave up 4 bases; unmatched junction bases: 0.

The CDR3, as DNA: TGTGCCAGCAGCTTCGCTCCCGGGACTCAATGGAATGAGCAGTTCTTC. The encoded protein is CASSFAPGTQWNEQFF. V and J are TRBV5-5 and TRBJ2-1, with D perhaps matching TRBD2 (6 bases). The germline V and J ends were trimmed by 2 bases and 7 bases, with 19 bases remaining between them. Germline V CDR1 and CDR2: SGHKS, YYEKEE (reference sequence). There are 16 residues in the CDR3. The variable domain in full, with the rest retrieved from reference TRBV5-5 and TRBJ2-1, is DAGVTQSPTHLIKTRGQQVTLRCSPISGHKSVSWYQQVLGQGPQFIFQYYEKEERGRGNFPDRFSARQFPNYSSELNVNALLLGDSALYLCASSFAPGTQWNEQFFGPGTRLTVL.

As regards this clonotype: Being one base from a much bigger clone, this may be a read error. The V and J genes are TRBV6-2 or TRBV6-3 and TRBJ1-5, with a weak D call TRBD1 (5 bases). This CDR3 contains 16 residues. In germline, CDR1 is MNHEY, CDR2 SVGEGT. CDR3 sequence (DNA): TGTGCCAGCAGTTACTCGACAGAAAATAGCAATCAGCTCCAGCATTTT. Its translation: CASSYSTENSNQLQHF.

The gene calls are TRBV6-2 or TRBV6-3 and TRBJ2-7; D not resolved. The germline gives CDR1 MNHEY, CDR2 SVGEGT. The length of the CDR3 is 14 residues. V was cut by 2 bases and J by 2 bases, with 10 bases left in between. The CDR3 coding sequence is TGTGCCAGCAGTTACAAAGACATGACCTACGAGCAGTACTTC. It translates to CASSYKDMTYEQYF.

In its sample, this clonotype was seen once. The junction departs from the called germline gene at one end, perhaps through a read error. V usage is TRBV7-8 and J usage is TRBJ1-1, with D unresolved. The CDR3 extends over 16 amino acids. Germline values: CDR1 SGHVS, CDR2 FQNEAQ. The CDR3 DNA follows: TGTGCCAGCAGATTAGTTACCGGGAGCTGGAACACTGAAGCTTTCTTT. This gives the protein CASRLVTGSWNTEAFF.

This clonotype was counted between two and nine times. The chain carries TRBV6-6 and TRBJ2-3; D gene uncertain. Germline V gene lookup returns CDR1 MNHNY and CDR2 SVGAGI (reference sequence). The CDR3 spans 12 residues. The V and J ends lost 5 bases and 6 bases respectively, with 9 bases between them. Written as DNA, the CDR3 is TGTGCCAGCAGTACGGGTGGGGATACGCAGTATTTT. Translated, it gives CASSTGGDTQYF.

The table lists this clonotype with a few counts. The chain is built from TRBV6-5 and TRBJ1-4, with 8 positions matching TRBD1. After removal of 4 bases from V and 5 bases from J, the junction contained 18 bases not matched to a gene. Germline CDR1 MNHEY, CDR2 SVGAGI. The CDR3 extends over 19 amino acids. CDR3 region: CASSSKDRGVRYFNEKLFF. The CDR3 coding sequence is TGTGCCAGCAGTTCCAAAGACAGGGGAGTAAGATACTTCAATGAAAAACTGTTTTTT.

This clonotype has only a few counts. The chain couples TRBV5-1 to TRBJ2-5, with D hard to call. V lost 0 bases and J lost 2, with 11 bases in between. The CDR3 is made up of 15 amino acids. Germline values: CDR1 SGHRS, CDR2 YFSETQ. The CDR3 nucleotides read TGCGCCAGCAGCTTGGGGGTTGGTGGTCAAGAGACCCAGTACTTC. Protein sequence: CASSLGVGGQETQYF.

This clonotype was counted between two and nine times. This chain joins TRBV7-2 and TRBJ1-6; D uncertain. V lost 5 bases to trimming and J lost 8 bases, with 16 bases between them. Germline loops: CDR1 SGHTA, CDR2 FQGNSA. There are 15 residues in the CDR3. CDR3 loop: CASSPQEAGYSPLHF. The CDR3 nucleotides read TGTGCCAGCAGCCCTCAGGAGGCTGGTTATTCACCCCTCCACTTT.

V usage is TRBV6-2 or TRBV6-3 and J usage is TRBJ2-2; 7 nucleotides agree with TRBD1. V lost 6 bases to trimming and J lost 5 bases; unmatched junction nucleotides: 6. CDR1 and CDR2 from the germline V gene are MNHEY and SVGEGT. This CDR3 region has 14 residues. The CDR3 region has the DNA TGTGCCAGCAGCAGAAACAGGGGAACCGGGGAGCTGTTTTTT. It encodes CASSRNRGTGELFF.

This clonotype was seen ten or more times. The CDR3 region has the DNA TGTGCCAGCAGATTAACAGGGTTGGCTAATTCACCCCTCCACTTT. It specifies CASRLTGLANSPLHF. The rearrangement joins TRBV5-6 to TRBJ1-6; D is perhaps TRBD1 (6 bases). Germline CDR1 and CDR2: SGHDT and YYEEEE. CDR3 length: 15 amino acids. V lost 5 bases, J lost 6 bases, and 15 bases lay in between.

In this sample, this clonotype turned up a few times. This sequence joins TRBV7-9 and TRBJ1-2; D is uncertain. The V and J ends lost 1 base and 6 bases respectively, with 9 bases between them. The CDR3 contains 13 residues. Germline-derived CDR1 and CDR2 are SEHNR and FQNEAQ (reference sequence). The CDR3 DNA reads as TGTGCCAGCAGCTTAGGAAAGATGAATGGCTACACCTTC. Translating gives CASSLGKMNGYTF.

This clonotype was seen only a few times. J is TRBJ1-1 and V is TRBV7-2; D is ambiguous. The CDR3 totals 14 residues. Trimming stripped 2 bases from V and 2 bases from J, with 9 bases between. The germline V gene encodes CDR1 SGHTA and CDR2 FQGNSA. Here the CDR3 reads CASSLTAQNTEAFF. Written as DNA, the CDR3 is TGTGCCAGCAGCTTAACGGCTCAAAACACTGAAGCTTTCTTT.